This T cell receptor beta chain was captured by sequencing in a study of shared clonotypes between healthy human individuals. The CDR3 consists of 16 residues. Per germline, CDR1 SGHAT and CDR2 FQDESV (reference sequence). The V gene end was trimmed by 1 base and the J gene end by 2 bases; junction bases not matched to a gene: 7. TCRdb keeps only in-frame clones here, not all; method: immunoSEQ multiplex PCR. The sample shows about 2.3 million clones, approximately 95% of them seen only once. The source material was naive CD4+ T cells from PBMCs. The subset here: CD45RA+ positively selected. V usage is TRBV11-1 and J usage is TRBJ2-5; 7 nucleotides agree with TRBD1. The clonotype was recovered from a man in his late teens or twenties in good health. Some clones in this sample may be carry-over from other donors' samples. Written as DNA, the CDR3 is TGTGCCAGCAGCTTAGTTTCAGGGGGACATCAAGAGACCCAGTACTTC. The encoded protein is CASSLVSGGHQETQYF.